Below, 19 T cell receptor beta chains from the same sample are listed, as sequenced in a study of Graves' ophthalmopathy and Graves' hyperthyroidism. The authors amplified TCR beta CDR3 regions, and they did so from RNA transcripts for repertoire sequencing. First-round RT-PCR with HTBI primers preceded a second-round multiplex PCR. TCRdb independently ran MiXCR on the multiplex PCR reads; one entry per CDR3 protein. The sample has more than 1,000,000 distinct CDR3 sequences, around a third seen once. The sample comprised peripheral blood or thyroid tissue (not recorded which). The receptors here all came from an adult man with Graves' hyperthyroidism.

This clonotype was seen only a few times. CDR3 coding DNA: TGTGCCAGCAGCCCATTTTTCGAGCAGTACTTC. Its translation is CASSPFFEQYF. This chain joins TRBV5-8 and TRBJ2-7; D not resolved. The CDR3 spans 11 residues. The germline CDR1 and CDR2 sequences are SGHTS and YDEGEE. The V end lost 4 bases, the J end lost 6 bases, and 8 bases lay between the germline ends.

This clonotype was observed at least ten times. CDR3 residues: CASSHPGNQPQHF. CDR3 DNA: TGTGCCAGCAGCCATCCGGGCAATCAGCCCCAGCATTTT. The rearrangement joins TRBV11-2 to TRBJ1-5; D not resolved. The length of the CDR3 is 13 residues. CDR1 is SGHAT and CDR2 is FQNNGV in the germline V gene. The V and J ends lost 5 bases and 2 bases respectively, with 7 bases between them.

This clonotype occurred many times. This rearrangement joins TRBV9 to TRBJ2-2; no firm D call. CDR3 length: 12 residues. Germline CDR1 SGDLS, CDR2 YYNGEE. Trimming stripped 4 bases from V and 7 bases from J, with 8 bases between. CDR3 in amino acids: CASSHAVGELFF. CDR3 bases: TGTGCCAGCAGCCATGCGGTCGGGGAGCTGTTTTTT. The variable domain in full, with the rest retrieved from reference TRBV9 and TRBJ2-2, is DSGVTQTPKHLITATGQRVTLRCSPRSGDLSVYWYQQSLDQGLQFLIQYYNGEERAKGNILERFSAQQFPDLHSELNLSSLELGDSALYFCASSHAVGELFFGEGSRLTVL.

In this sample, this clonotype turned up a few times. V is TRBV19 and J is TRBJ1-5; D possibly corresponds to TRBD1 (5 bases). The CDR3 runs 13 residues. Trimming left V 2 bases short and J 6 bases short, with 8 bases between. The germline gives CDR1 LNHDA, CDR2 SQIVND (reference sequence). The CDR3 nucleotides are TGTGCCAGTAGTATAAAGGGGAGTCAGCCCCAGCATTTT. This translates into CASSIKGSQPQHF. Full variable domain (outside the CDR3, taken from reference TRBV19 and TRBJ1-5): DGGITQSPKYLFRKEGQNVTLSCEQNLNHDAMYWYRQDPGQGLRLIYYSQIVNDFQKGDIAEGYSVSREKKESFPLTVTSAQKNPTAFYLCASSIKGSQPQHFGDGTRLSIL.

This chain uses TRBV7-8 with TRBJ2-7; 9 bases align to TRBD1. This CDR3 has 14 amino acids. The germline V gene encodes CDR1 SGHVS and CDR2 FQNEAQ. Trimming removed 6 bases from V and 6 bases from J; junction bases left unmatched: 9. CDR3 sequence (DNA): TGTGCCAGCAGGTCTGGGACAGGGTACGGCGAGCAGTACTTC. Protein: CASRSGTGYGEQYF.

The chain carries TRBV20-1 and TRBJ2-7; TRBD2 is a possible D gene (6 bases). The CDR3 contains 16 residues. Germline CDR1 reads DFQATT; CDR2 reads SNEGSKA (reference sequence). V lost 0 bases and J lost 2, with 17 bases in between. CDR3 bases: TGCAGTGCTAGAGATACGAACGGCGGGAATCCCTACGAGCAGTACTTC. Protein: CSARDTNGGNPYEQYF.

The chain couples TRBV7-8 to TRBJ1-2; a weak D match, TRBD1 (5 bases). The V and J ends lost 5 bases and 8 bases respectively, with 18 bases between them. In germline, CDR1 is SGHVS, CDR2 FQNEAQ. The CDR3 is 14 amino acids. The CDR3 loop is CASSQDGGDGGYTF. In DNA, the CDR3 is TGTGCCAGCAGCCAAGACGGGGGGGATGGCGGCTACACCTTC. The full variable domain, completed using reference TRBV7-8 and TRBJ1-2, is GAGVSQSPRYKVAKRGQDVALRCDPISGHVSLFWYQQALGQGPEFLTYFQNEAQLDKSGLPSDRFFAERPEGSVSTLKIQRTQQEDSAVYLCASSQDGGDGGYTFGSGTRLTVV.

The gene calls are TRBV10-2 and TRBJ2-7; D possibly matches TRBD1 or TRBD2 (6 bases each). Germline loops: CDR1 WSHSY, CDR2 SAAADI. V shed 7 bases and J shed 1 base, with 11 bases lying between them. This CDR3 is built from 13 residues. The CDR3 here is CASTEGGSYEQYF. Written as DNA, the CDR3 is TGCGCCAGCACCGAGGGGGGATCCTACGAGCAGTACTTC.

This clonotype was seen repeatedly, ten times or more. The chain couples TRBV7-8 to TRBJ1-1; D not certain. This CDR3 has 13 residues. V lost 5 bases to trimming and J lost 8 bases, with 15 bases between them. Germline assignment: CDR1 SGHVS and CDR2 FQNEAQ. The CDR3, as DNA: TGTGCCAGCAGCCTAAGGGATAAGGGCGAAGCTTTCTTT. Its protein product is CASSLRDKGEAFF.

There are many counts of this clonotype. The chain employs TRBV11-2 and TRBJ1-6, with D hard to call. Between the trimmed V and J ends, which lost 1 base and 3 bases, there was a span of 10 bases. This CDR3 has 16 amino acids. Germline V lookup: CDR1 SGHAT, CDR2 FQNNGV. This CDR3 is CASSLVSAVYNSPLHF. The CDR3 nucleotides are TGTGCCAGCAGCTTAGTTTCCGCCGTCTATAATTCACCCCTCCACTTT. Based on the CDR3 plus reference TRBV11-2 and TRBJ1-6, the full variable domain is EAGVAQSPRYKIIEKRQSVAFWCNPISGHATLYWYQQILGQGPKLLIQFQNNGVVDDSQLPKDRFSAERLKGVDSTLKIQPAKLEDSAVYLCASSLVSAVYNSPLHFGNGTRLTVT.

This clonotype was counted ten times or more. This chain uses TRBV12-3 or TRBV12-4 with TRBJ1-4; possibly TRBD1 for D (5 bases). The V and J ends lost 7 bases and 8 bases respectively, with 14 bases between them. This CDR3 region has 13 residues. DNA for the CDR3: TGTGCCAGCATGAGGCAGGGAGGGGAAAAACTGTTTTTT. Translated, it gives CASMRQGGEKLFF.

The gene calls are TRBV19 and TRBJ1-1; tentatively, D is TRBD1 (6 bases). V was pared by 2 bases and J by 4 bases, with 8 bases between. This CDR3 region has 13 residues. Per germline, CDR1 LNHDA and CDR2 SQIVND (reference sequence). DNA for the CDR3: TGTGCCAGTAGTATACAGGGGACCACTGAAGCTTTCTTT. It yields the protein CASSIQGTTEAFF.

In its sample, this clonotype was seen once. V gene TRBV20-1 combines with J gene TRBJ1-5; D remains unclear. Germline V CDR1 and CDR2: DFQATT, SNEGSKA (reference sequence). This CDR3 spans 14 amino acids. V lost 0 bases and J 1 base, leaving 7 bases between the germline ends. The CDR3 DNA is TGCAGTGCTAGAGACGGAACCAGCAATCAGCCCCAGCATTTT. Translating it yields CSARDGTSNQPQHF.

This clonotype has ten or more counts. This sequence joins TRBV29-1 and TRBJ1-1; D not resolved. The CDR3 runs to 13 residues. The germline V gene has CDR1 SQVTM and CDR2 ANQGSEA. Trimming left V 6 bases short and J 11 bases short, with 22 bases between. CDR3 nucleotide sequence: TGCAGCGTGGGAGGGCGCGAGGTTGTCGGCGCTTTCTTT. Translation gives CSVGGREVVGAFF.

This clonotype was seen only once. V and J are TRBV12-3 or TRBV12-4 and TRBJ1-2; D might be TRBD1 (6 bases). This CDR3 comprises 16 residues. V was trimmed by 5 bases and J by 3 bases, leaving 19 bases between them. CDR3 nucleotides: TGTGCCAGCAGTGACGACAGGTCTTACATTGACTATGGCTACACCTTC. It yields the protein CASSDDRSYIDYGYTF.

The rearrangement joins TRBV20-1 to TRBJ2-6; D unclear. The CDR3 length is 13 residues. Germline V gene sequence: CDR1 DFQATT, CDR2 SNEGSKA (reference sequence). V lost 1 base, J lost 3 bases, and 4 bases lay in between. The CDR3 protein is CSARVRGANVLTF. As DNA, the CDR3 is TGCAGTGCTAGAGTCCGTGGGGCCAACGTCCTGACTTTC.

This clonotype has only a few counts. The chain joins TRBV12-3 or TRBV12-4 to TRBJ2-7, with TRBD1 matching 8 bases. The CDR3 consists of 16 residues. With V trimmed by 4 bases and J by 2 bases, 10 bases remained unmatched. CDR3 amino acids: CASSSTGTGTTYEQYF. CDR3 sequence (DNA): TGTGCCAGCAGTTCCACCGGGACAGGCACTACCTACGAGCAGTACTTC.

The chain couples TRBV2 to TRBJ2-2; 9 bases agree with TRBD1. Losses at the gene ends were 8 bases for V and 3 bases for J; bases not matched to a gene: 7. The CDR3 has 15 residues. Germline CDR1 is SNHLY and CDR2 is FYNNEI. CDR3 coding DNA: TGTGCCAGCCTATCGGGACAGGGATACACCGGGGAGCTGTTTTTT. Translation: CASLSGQGYTGELFF.

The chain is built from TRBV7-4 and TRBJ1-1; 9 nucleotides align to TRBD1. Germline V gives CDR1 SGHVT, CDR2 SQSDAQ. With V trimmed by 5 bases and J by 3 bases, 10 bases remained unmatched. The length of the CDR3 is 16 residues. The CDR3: CASSISGTGTDTEAFF. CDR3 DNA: TGTGCCAGCAGCATCTCCGGGACAGGGACCGACACTGAAGCTTTCTTT.